This entry concerns a single TCR beta chain. Its antigen remains undetermined. No clone much larger than this one lies a single base away; base qualities are absent. Systemically healthy Caucasian individuals from Russia, some 38 in total and aged about 6 to 95 years, were included as donors. Each donor gave approximately 10 milliliters of peripheral blood, collected into EDTA-treated Vacutainer tubes. Ficoll-Paque density-gradient centrifugation was used to isolate PBMCs, with at least 7 million per sample. Total RNA, at least 5 micrograms per sample, was extracted from PBMCs with Trizol reagent. For every donor, flow cytometry on a PBMC aliquot measured the percentage of naive CD45RAhigh/CD27high T cells. This sample stems from a study of blood T cells in healthy people across ages (dated by TCRdb to the mid-2010s). A note on the overall study: Template switching captured roughly one uniquely barcoded TCR beta cDNA molecule per two T cells in model experiments. To track age-related changes in TCR beta repertoire diversity, the study relied on deep sequencing normalized with unique cDNA molecular identifiers. Donors were grouped into four age groups: young (average roughly 17 years), middle-aged (approximately 41), aged (roughly 67) and long-lived (around 80). Donors of different ages were randomly distributed across sequencing lanes to avoid experimental bias. Using the same blood draw, the study looked at two additional independent replicas of 1 million unique cDNA reads for two donors, one aged 18 to 30 and the other aged 80 or older.

Here is what the overall study found, with its caveats: As age increased, observed TCR beta diversity per million T cells dropped in a roughly linear way, and a significant reduction was already evident by age roughly 36. The long-lived group showed more naive CD4+ T cells, fewer expanded clones and increased TCR diversity than the aged group, suggesting age selection. Estimates of total diversity from one million sequenced T cells were regarded as lower bounds and underestimates. Because profiling used bulk unsorted PBMCs, naive and antigen-experienced compartments could not be compared conclusively. There was a strong correlation between observed TCR beta diversity and the percentage of naive T cells measured by flow cytometry. The CMV infection status of donors was not known, potentially confounding age-related changes in expanded clonotypes.

The library came from 5' RACE. Instrument used: Illumina HiSeq 2500. The second PCR ran for roughly 7 to 12 cycles and used a J-beta primer mix along with a sample-barcoded 5' primer. A template-switch 5' adaptor carrying 12 random nucleotides introduced a unique molecular identifier onto each TCR beta cDNA molecule. Each sample yielded at least 2.5 million CDR3-containing paired-end reads. First-strand cDNA was synthesized from all RNA with the Mint cDNA synthesis kit, primed by a TRBC-specific oligonucleotide. Following uracil-DNA glycosylase treatment, a first 18-cycle PCR with universal primers M1SS and BC2_uni_R was performed on all cDNA. The source study handled its data this way. Each sample was normalized by randomly selecting 1 million high-quality reads, each carrying a distinct molecular identifier. Instead of being binned into consensus sequences, reads with shared molecular identifiers were discarded. MiTCR, set to a Q25 quality threshold and the strictest error-elimination algorithm, was used for CDR3 identification, clonotype clustering and error correction. Lower-bound total TCR beta diversity was estimated with a nonparametric unseen species model using Euler transformation. TCRdb applied fastp at Q25 and MiXCR to the public reads, then kept only in-frame beta chains. Each record represents a unique CDR3 protein, reported with the most common genes and DNA among its rows. The authors' filters were not applied to this entry. Within this sample are 500,000 to 700,000 distinct CDR3 sequences, with about 30% of them counted one time only. Jointly, the top ten make up about 15% of the sample.

The germline V gene specifies KGHDR as CDR1 and SFDVKD as CDR2. V is cut back by 9 bases and J by 6 bases, with 0 bases in the junction unmatched. The cysteine opens and the phenylalanine closes a CDR3 of 13 amino acids. Just CDR3 DNA is preserved here, 39 bases in frame from base 1. The TCR originated in a woman aged 80 or older in good health. The sequenced sample was blood. The rearranged chain carries TRBV24-1 and TRBJ2-1; 14 bases in the junction line up with TRBD2. DNA sequence: TGTGCCACCGGGACTAGCGGGAGCAATGAGCAGTTCTTC. This yields the protein CATGTSGSNEQFF.